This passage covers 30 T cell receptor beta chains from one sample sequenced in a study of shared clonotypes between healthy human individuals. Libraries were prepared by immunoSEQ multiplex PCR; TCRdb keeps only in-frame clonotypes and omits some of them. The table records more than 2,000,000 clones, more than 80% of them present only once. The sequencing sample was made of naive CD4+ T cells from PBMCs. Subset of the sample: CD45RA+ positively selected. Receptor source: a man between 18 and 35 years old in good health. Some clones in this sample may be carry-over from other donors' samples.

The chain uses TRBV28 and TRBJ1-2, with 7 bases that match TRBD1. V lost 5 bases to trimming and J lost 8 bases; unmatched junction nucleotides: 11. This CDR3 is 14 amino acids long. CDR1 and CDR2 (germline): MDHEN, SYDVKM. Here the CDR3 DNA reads TGTGCCAGCAGTCCCCCGGGACAGCTGGGCGGCTACACCTTC. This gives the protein CASSPPGQLGGYTF.

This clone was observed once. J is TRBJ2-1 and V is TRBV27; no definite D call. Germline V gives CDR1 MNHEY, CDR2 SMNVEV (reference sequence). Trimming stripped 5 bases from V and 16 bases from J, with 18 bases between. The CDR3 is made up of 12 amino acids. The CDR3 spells CASSTDARPAFF. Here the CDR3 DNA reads TGTGCCAGCAGTACAGATGCGCGGCCCGCCTTCTTC.

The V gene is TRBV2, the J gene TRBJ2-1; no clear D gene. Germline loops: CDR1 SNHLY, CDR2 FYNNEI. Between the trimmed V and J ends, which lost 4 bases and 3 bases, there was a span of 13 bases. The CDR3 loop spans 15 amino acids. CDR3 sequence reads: CASSVWRLVYNEQFF. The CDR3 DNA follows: TGTGCCAGCAGTGTTTGGCGTTTAGTCTACAATGAGCAGTTCTTC. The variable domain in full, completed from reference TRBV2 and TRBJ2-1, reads EPEVTQTPSHQVTQMGQEVILRCVPISNHLYFYWYRQILGQKVEFLVSFYNNEISEKSEIFDDQFSVERPDGSNFTLKIRSTKLEDSAMYFCASSVWRLVYNEQFFGPGTRLTVL.

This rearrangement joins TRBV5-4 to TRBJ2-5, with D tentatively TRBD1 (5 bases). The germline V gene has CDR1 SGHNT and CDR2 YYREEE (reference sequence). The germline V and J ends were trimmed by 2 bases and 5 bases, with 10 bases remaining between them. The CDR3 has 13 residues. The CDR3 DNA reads TGTGCCAGCAGCTTCGGCAGGGTGGAGACCCAGTACTTC. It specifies CASSFGRVETQYF. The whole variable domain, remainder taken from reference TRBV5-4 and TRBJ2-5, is ETGVTQSPTHLIKTRGQQVTLRCSSQSGHNTVSWYQQALGQGPQFIFQYYREEENGRGNFPPRFSGLQFPNYSSELNVNALELDDSALYLCASSFGRVETQYFGPGTRLLVL.

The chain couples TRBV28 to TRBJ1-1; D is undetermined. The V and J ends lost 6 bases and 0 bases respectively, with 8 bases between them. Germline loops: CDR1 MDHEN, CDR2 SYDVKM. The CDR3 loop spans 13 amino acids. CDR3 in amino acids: CASSSPVNTEAFF. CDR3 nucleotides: TGTGCCAGCAGCTCCCCCGTGAACACTGAAGCTTTCTTT.

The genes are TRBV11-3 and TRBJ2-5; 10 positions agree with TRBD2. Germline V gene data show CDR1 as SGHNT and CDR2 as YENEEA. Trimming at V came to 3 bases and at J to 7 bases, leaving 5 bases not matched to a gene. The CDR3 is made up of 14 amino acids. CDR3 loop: CASSLTSGSVTQYF. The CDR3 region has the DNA TGTGCCAGCAGCTTGACTAGCGGGTCAGTGACCCAGTACTTC.

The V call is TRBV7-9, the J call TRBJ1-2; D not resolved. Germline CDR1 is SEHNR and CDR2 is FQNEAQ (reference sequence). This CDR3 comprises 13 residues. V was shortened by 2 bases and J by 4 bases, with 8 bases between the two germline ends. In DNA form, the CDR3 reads TGTGCCAGCAGCTTATCCCCCGGCTATGGCTACACCTTC. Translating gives CASSLSPGYGYTF.

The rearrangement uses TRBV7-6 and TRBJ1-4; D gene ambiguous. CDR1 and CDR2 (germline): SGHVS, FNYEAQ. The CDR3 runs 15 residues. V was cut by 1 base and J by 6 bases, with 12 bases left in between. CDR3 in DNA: TGTGCCAGCAGCTTAGAGGCAGGTGTTGATGAAAAACTGTTTTTT. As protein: CASSLEAGVDEKLFF.

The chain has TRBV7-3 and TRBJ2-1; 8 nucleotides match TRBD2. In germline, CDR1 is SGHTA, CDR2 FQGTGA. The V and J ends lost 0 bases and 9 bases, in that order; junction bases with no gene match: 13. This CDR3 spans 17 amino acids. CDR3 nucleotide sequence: TGTGCCAGCAGCTTAACCGGTTGGGGACTAGGTGAAGGTGAGCAGTTCTTC. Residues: CASSLTGWGLGEGEQFF.

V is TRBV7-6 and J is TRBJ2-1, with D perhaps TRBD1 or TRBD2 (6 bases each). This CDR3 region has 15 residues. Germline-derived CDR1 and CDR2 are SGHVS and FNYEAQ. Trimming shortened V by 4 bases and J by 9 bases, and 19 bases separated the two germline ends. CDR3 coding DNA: TGTGCCAGCAGCTACTTGACTAGTTTACAGGGTGAGCAGTTCTTC. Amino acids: CASSYLTSLQGEQFF.

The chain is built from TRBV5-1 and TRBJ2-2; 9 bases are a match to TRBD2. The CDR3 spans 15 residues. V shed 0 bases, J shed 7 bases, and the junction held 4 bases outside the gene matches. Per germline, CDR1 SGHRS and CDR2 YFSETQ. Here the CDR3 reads CASSLGTSAGGELFF. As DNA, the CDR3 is TGCGCCAGCAGCTTGGGGACTAGCGCCGGCGGGGAGCTGTTTTTT.

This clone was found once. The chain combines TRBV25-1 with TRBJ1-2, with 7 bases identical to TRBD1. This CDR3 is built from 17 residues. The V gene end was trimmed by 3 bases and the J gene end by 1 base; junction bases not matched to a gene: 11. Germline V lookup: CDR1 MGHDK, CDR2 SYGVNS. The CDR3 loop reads CASSDFRTGRLNYGYTF. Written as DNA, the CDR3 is TGTGCCAGCAGTGATTTTCGGACAGGTAGACTTAACTATGGCTACACCTTC.

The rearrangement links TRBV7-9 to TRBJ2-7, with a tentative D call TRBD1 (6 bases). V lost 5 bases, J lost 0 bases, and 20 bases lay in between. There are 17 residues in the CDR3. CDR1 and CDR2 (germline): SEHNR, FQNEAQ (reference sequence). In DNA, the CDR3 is TGTGCCAGCAGCCTAAAGTCGCAGGGGTCAAGCTCCTACGAGCAGTACTTC. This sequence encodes CASSLKSQGSSSYEQYF. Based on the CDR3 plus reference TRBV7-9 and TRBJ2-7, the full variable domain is DTGVSQNPRHKITKRGQNVTFRCDPISEHNRLYWYRQTLGQGPEFLTYFQNEAQLEKSRLLSDRFSAERPKGSFSTLEIQRTEQGDSAMYLCASSLKSQGSSSYEQYFGPGTRLTVT.

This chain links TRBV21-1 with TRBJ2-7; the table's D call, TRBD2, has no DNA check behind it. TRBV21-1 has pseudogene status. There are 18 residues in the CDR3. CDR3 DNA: TGTGCCAGCAGCAAAGGCACGGCTAGCGGGATAATTTCCTACGAGCAGTACTTC. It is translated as CASSKGTASGIISYEQYF.

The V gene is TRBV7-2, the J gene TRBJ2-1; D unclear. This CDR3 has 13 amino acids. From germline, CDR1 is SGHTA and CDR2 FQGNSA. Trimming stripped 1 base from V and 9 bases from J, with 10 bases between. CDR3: CASSLVDGGEQFF. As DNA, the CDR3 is TGTGCCAGCAGCTTAGTCGATGGTGGTGAGCAGTTCTTC.

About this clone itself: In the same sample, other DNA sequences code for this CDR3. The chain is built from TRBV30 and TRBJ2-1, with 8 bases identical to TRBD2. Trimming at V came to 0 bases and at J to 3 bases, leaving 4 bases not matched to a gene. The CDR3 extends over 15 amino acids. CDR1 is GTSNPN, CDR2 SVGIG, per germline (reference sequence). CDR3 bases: TGTGCCTGGAGTGTCGGGCTAGCGGGCTACAATGAGCAGTTCTTC. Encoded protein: CAWSVGLAGYNEQFF.

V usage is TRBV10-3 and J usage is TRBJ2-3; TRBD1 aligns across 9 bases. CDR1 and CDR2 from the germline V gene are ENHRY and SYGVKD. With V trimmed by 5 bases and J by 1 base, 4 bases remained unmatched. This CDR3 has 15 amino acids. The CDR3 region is CAISTDRGGTDTQYF. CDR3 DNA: TGTGCCATCAGTACGGACAGGGGCGGCACAGATACGCAGTATTTT.

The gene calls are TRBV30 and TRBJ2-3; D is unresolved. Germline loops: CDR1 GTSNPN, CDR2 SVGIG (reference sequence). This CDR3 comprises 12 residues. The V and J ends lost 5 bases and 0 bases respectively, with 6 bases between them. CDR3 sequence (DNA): TGTGCCTGGGCACTCAGCACAGATACGCAGTATTTT. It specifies CAWALSTDTQYF.

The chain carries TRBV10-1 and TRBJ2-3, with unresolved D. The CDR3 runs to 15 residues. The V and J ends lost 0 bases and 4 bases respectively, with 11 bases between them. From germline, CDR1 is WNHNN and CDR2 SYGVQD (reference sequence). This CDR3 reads CASSESVPGSDTQYF. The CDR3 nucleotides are TGCGCCAGCAGTGAGTCGGTGCCGGGTTCAGATACGCAGTATTTT.

CDR3 amino acids: CASSLAGAGAEAFF. The CDR3 DNA reads as TGTGCCAGCAGCTTGGCCGGCGCAGGGGCTGAAGCTTTCTTT. This chain joins TRBV5-4 and TRBJ1-1; possibly TRBD1 for D (6 bases). The CDR3 sequence is 14 residues long. The V end lost 0 bases, the J end lost 6 bases, and 12 bases lay between the germline ends. The germline V gene encodes CDR1 SGHNT and CDR2 YYREEE (reference sequence).

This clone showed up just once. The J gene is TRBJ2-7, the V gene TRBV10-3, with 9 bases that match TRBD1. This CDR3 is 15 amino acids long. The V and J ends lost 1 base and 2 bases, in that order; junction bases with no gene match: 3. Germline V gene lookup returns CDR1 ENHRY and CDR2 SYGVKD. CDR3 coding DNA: TGTGCCATCAGTGAGTTGGGACAGGGACCCTACGAGCAGTACTTC. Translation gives CAISELGQGPYEQYF.

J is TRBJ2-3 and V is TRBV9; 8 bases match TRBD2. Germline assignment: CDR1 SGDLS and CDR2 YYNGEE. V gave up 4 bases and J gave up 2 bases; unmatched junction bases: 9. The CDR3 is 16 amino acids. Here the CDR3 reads CASSPRTSSNTDTQYF. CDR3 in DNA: TGTGCCAGCAGCCCTCGGACTAGCAGCAACACAGATACGCAGTATTTT.

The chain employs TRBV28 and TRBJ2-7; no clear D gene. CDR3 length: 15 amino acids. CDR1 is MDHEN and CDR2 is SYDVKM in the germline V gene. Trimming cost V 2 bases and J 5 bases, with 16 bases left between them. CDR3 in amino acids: CASSLGQADSHEQYF. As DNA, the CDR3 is TGTGCCAGCAGTTTAGGGCAGGCCGATTCTCACGAGCAGTACTTC. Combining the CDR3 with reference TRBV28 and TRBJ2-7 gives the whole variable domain DVKVTQSSRYLVKRTGEKVFLECVQDMDHENMFWYRQDPGLGLRLIYFSYDVKMKEKGDIPEGYSVSREKKERFSLILESASTNQTSMYLCASSLGQADSHEQYFGPGTRLTVT.

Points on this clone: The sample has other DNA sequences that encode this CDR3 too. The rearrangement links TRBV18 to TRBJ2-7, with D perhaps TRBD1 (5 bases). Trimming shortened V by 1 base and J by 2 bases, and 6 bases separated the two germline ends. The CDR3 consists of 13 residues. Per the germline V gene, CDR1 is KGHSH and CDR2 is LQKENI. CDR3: CASSPRGTYEQYF. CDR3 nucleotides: TGTGCCAGCTCACCACGGGGCACCTACGAGCAGTACTTC.

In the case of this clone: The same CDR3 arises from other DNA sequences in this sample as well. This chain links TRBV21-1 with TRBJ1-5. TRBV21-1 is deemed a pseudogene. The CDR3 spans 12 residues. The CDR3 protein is CAWDFDGQPQHF. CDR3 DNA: TGTGCTTGGGACTTCGACGGTCAGCCCCAGCATTTT.

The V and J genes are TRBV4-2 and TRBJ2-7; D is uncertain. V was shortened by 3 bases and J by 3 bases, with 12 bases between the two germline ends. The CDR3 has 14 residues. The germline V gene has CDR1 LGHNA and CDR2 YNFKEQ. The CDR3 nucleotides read TGTGCCAGCAGCCATGCACTCGTGGGCTACGAGCAGTACTTC. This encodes CASSHALVGYEQYF.

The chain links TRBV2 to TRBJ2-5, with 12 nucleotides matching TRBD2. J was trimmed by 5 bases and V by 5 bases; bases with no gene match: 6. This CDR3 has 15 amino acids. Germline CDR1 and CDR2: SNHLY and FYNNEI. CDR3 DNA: TGTGCCAGCAGTCTAGCGGGAGGGCCCCAGGAGACCCAGTACTTC. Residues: CASSLAGGPQETQYF.

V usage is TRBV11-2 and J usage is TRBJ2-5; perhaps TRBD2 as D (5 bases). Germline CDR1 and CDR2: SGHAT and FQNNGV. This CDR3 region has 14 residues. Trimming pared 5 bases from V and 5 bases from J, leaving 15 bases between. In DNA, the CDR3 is TGTGCCAGCAGCACCACCCGGGGATCCGAGACCCAGTACTTC. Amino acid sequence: CASSTTRGSETQYF.

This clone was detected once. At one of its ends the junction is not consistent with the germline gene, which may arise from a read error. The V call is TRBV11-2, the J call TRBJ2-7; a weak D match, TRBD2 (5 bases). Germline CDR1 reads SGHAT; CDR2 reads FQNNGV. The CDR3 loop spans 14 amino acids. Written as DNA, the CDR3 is TGTGCCAGCAGTTTAGGACCCTCCTCGGGGGAGCAGTACTTC. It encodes CASSLGPSSGEQYF.

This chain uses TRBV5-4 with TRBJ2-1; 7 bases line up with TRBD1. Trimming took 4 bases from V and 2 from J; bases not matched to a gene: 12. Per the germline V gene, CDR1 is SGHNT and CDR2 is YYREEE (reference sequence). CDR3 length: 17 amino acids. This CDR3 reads CASSTRQGRVTYNEQFF. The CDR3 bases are TGTGCCAGCAGCACCAGACAGGGCAGAGTCACCTACAATGAGCAGTTCTTC.